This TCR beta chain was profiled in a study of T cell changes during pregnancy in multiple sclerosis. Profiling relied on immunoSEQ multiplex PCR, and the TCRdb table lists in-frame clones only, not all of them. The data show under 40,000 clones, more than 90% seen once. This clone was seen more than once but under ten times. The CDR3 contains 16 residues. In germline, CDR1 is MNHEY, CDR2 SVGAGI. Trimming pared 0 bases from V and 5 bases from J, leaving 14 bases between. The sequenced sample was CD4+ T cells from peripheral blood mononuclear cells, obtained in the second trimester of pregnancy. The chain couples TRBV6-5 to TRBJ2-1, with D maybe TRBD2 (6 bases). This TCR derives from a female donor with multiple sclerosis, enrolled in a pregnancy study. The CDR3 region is CASSYSIVGSDNEQFF. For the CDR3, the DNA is TGTGCCAGCAGTTACTCGATAGTCGGGAGCGACAATGAGCAGTTCTTC.